Each of the 6 T cell receptor beta chains below was sequenced from the same sample in a study of a mutant IDH1 vaccine in newly diagnosed glioma. For these receptors, no antigen is known. The time point here: week 23, last vaccination. Every vaccine dose comprised 300 ug of mutant IDH1 20-mer peptide plus topical imiquimod. Method: immunoSEQ multiplex PCR; TCRdb's copy keeps in-frame clones and lacks some. The sample lists about 44,000 clones, about 91% occurring once. The material sequenced was PBMCs, taken from a glioma patient whose treatment included an IDH1 peptide vaccine. Every receptor here comes from a man between 45 and 60 years old with glioma.

The chain employs TRBV28 and TRBJ2-3, with D maybe TRBD1 (6 bases). The CDR3 is 14 residues long. CDR1 and CDR2 (germline): MDHEN, SYDVKM. V was cut by 5 bases and J by 2 bases, with 11 bases left in between. The DNA for the CDR3 is TGTGCCAGCAGTCCGACAGGATACACAGATACGCAGTATTTT. It is translated as CASSPTGYTDTQYF.

The chain carries TRBV2 and TRBJ2-5; tentatively, D is TRBD1 (5 bases). With 2 bases removed from V and 3 bases from J, the gap between germline ends came to 13 bases. The length of the CDR3 is 15 residues. Germline loops: CDR1 SNHLY, CDR2 FYNNEI. The CDR3 loop reads CASSEIAGREETQYF. Written as DNA, the CDR3 is TGTGCCAGCAGTGAAATTGCAGGGCGTGAAGAGACCCAGTACTTC.

This rearrangement joins TRBV5-6 to TRBJ1-2; tentatively, D is TRBD1 (6 bases). Germline V CDR1 and CDR2: SGHDT, YYEEEE. This CDR3 has 14 residues. V was trimmed by 4 bases and J by 1 base, leaving 11 bases between them. The CDR3: CASSNGQRNYGYTF. The CDR3 nucleotides are TGTGCCAGCAGCAACGGACAGCGTAACTATGGCTACACCTTC. The complete variable domain, with remaining parts taken from reference TRBV5-6 and TRBJ1-2, reads DAGVTQSPTHLIKTRGQQVTLRCSPKSGHDTVSWYQQALGQGPQFIFQYYEEEERQRGNFPDRFSGHQFPNYSSELNVNALLLGDSALYLCASSNGQRNYGYTFGSGTRLTVV.

The J gene is TRBJ2-7, the V gene TRBV5-1; 10 nucleotides match TRBD2. V was clipped by 5 bases and J by 5 bases; unmatched bases: 7. CDR1 SGHRS and CDR2 YFSETQ come from the germline V gene. The CDR3 consists of 14 residues. CDR3 amino acids: CASSRLAGDHEQYF. In nucleotides, the CDR3 is TGCGCCAGCAGTCGGCTAGCGGGAGACCACGAGCAGTACTTC. The variable domain in full, with the rest retrieved from reference TRBV5-1 and TRBJ2-7, is KAGVTQTPRYLIKTRGQQVTLSCSPISGHRSVSWYQQTPGQGLQFLFEYFSETQRNKGNFPGRFSGRQFSNSRSEMNVSTLELGDSALYLCASSRLAGDHEQYFGPGTRLTVT.

V gene TRBV30 combines with J gene TRBJ2-7, with 7 bases lining up with TRBD1. The CDR3 loop spans 13 amino acids. The germline V gene encodes CDR1 GTSNPN and CDR2 SVGIG (reference sequence). The V segment lost 0 bases and the J segment 3 bases; nucleotides outside the gene matches: 2. CDR3 sequence: CAWSVDRLYEQYF. The CDR3 DNA sequence: TGTGCCTGGAGTGTGGACAGGCTCTACGAGCAGTACTTC.

This clone was seen once. The chain joins TRBV27 to TRBJ1-2; TRBD1 is a possible D gene (5 bases). Trimming stripped 4 bases from V and 8 bases from J, with 23 bases between. This CDR3 contains 16 residues. CDR1 and CDR2 (germline): MNHEY, SMNVEV (reference sequence). The CDR3 is CASSSIRDSYLGGYTF. DNA for the CDR3: TGTGCCAGCAGTTCGATCCGGGACTCCTACCTAGGCGGCTACACCTTC.